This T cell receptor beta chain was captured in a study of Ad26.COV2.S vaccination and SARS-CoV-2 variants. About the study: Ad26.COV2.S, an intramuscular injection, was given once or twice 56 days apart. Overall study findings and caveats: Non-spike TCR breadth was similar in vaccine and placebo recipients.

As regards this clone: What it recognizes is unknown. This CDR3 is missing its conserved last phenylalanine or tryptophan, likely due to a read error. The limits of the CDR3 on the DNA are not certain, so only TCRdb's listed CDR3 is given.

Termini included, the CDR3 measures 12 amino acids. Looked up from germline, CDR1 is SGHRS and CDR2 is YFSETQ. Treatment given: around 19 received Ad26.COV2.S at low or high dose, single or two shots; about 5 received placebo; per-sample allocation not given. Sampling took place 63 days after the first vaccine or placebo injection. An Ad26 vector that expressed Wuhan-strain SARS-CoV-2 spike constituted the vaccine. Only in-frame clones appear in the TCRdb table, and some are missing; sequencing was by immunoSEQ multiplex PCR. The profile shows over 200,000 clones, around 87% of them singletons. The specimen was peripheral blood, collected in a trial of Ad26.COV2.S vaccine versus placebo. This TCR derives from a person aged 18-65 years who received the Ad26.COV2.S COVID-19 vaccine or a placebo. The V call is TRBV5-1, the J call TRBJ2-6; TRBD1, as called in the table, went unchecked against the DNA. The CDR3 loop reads CASSSGTGLGPP.